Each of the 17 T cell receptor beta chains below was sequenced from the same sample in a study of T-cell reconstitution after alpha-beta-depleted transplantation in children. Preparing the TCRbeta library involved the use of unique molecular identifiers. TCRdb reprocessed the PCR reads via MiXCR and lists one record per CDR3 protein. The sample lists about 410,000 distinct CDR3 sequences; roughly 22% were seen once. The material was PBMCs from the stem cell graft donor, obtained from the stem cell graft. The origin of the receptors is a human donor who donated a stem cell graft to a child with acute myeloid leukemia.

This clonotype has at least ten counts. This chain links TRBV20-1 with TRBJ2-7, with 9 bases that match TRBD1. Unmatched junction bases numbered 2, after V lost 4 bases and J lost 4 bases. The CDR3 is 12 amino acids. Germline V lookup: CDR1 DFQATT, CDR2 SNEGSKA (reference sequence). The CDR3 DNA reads TGCAGTGCTACTGGACAGGGGTACGAGCAGTACTTC. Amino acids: CSATGQGYEQYF.

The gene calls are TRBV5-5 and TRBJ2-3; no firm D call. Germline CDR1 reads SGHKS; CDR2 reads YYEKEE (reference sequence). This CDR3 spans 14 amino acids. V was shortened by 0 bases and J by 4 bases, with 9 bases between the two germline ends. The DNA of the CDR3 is TGTGCCAGCAGCTTGGCTGGGAACTCAGATACGCAGTATTTT. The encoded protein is CASSLAGNSDTQYF.

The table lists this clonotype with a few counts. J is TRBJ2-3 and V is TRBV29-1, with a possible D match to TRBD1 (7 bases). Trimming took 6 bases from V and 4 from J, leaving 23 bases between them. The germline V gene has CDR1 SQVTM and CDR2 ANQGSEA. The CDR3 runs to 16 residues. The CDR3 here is CSVSRQGTGAADTQYF. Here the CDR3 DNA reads TGCAGCGTCAGCAGACAGGGCACGGGAGCAGCAGATACGCAGTATTTT.

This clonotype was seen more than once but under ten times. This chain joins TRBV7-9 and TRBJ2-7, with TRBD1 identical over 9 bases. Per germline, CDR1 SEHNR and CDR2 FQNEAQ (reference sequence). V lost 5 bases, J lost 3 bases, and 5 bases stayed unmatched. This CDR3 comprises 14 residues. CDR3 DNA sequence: TGTGCCAGCAGCCGCGGACAGGGGAACTACGAGCAGTACTTC. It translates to CASSRGQGNYEQYF. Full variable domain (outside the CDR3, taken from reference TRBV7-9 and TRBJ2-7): DTGVSQNPRHKITKRGQNVTFRCDPISEHNRLYWYRQTLGQGPEFLTYFQNEAQLEKSRLLSDRFSAERPKGSFSTLEIQRTEQGDSAMYLCASSRGQGNYEQYFGPGTRLTVT.

CDR3 coding DNA: TGCGCCAGCAGCCTTGCCCCCCGGCGGACAGGGCTTAGCGAAGGCTTAGATGAGCAGTACTTC. It specifies CASSLAPRRTGLSEGLDEQYF. The V call is TRBV4-1, the J call TRBJ2-7; 8 bases are shared with TRBD1. This CDR3 has 21 residues. V gave up 4 bases and J gave up 7 bases; unmatched junction bases: 30. In germline, CDR1 is MGHRA, CDR2 YSYEKL.

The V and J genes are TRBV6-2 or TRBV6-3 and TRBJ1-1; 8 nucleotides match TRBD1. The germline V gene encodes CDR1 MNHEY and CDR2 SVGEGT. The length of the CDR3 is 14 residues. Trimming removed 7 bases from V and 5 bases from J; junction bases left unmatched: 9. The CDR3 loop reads CASTRTGQGTEAFF. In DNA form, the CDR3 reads TGTGCCAGCACCCGGACAGGGCAAGGGACTGAAGCTTTCTTT.

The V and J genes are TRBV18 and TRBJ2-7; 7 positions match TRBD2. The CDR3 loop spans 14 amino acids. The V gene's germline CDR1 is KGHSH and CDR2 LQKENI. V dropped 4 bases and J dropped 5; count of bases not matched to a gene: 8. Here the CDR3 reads CASSRPGLQHEQYF. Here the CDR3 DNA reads TGTGCCAGCTCACGACCGGGACTACAACACGAGCAGTACTTC. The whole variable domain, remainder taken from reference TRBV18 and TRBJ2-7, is NAGVMQNPRHLVRRRGQEARLRCSPMKGHSHVYWYRQLPEEGLKFMVYLQKENIIDESGMPKERFSAEFPKEGPSILRIQQVVRGDSAAYFCASSRPGLQHEQYFGPGTRLTVT.

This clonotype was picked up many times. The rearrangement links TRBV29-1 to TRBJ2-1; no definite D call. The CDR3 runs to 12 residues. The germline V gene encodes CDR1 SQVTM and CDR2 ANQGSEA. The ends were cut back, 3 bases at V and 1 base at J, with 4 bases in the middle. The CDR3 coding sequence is TGCAGCGTTGATCGTTCCTACAATGAGCAGTTCTTC. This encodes CSVDRSYNEQFF.

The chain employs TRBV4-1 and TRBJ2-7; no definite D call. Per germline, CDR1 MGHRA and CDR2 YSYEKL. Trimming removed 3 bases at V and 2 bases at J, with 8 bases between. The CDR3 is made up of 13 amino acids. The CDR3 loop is CASSQAAAYEQYF. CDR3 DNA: TGCGCCAGCAGCCAGGCTGCTGCCTACGAGCAGTACTTC.

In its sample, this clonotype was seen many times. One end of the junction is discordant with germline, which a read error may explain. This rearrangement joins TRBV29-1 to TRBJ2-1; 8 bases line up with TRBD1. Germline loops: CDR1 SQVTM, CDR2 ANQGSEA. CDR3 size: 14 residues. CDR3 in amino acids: CSVKDRGQANEQFF. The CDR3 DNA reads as TGCAGCGTTAAAGACAGGGGCCAAGCCAATGAGCAGTTCTTC.

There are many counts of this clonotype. CDR3 in DNA: TGTGCCAGCAGTTCTTGGGACGCAGCCTACGAGCAGTACTTC. Amino acid sequence: CASSSWDAAYEQYF. The V gene is TRBV12-3 or TRBV12-4, the J gene TRBJ2-7, with D perhaps being TRBD1 or TRBD2 (5 bases each). There are 14 residues in the CDR3. V was pared by 4 bases and J by 2 bases, with 12 bases between.

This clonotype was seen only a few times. The CDR3 region has the DNA TGCAGTGCTAGAGTTTGGGACAGGAGCTCCTACGAGCAGTACTTC. It is translated as CSARVWDRSSYEQYF. The V and J genes are TRBV20-1 and TRBJ2-7, with 8 bases aligning to TRBD1. The CDR3 runs to 15 residues. Germline V CDR1 and CDR2: DFQATT, SNEGSKA (reference sequence). J lost 0 bases, V lost 1 base, and 5 bases had no gene match.

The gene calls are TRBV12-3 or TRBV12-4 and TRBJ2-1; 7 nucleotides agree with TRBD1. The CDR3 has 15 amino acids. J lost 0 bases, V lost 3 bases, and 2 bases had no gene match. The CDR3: CASSLRQGSYNEQFF. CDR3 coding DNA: TGTGCCAGCAGTTTGAGACAGGGCTCCTACAATGAGCAGTTCTTC.

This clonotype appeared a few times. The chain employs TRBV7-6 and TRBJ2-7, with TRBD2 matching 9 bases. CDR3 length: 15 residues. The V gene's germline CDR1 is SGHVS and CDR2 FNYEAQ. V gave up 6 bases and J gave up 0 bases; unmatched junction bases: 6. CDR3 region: CASRRSTSGSYEQYF. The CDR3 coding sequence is TGTGCCAGCAGACGATCGACTAGCGGCTCCTACGAGCAGTACTTC.

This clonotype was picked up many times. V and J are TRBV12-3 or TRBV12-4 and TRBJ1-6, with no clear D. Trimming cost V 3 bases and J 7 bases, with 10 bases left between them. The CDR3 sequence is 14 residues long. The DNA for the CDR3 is TGTGCCAGCAGTTTTGCGACCCAAAATTCACCCCTCCACTTT. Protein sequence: CASSFATQNSPLHF.

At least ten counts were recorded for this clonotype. CDR3 coding DNA: TGTGCCAGCACGTTCGGGACGGGTCCATCCCGAAACACCATATATTTT. Its protein is CASTFGTGPSRNTIYF. The V call is TRBV12-3 or TRBV12-4, the J call TRBJ1-3; weak D call: TRBD1 (5 bases). The V end lost 7 bases, the J end lost 5 bases, and 21 bases lay between the germline ends. The CDR3 totals 16 residues.

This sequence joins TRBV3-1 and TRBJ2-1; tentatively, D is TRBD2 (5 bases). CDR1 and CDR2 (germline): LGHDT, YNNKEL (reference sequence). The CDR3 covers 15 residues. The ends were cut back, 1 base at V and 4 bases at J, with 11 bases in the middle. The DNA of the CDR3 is TGTGCCAGCAGCCAAGGGAGGACGCCTTACAATGAGCAGTTCTTC. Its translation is CASSQGRTPYNEQFF.